This entry is about one T cell receptor beta chain. The antigen remains unidentified. These data are taken from a study of graft-versus-host responses after intestinal transplantation. Overall study: Transplantation in recipients was multivisceral, liver-intestinal, or isolated intestinal. Following induction with anti-thymocyte globulin, all recipients were given tacrolimus and steroids for about 3 years. Study observations and caveats: Within allografts, high graft-versus-host to host-versus-graft clonal ratios were seen among patients with graft-donor T cell macrochimerism. Early HvG declines after transplant were associated with peak circulating GvH clone levels.

Sequencing was performed with immunoSEQ multiplex PCR; in TCRdb, only in-frame clones are kept and a portion is missing. This table holds roughly 25,000 clones, approximately 90% found once. Trimming took off 3 bases at V and 1 base at J, with 9 bases between the two ends. Germline V gene lookup returns CDR1 MDHEN and CDR2 SYDVKM. The CDR3 extends over 14 amino acids. The V gene is TRBV28, the J gene TRBJ2-5; D tentatively reads TRBD1 or TRBD2 (6 bases each). The sample here was PBMCs, taken just over 38 days after intestinal transplant. The sequence was obtained from a human patient who received an intestinal transplant, so some T cells may come from the graft donor. For the CDR3, the DNA is TGTGCCAGCAGTTTTAGGGGGGCCCAAGAGACCCAGTACTTC. It is translated as CASSFRGAQETQYF.